One sample yielded the 24 T cell receptor beta chains listed below, sequenced in a study of identical twins. A single record per CDR3 protein comes from TCRdb applying MiXCR to the 5' RACE reads. The table shows 450,000 or so distinct CDR3 sequences, with over 12% occurring only once. These data were also reused for a study on yellow fever vaccine responses in identical twins.

The material sequenced was CD4+ T cells sorted from blood. The receptors were gathered from a woman between 18 and 29 years old in good health.

The CDR3 region is CASRTVSGELFF. The CDR3 region has the DNA TGTGCCAGCAGGACTGTGTCCGGGGAGCTGTTTTTT. J is TRBJ2-2 and V is TRBV5-5; unclear D gene. Per the germline V gene, CDR1 is SGHKS and CDR2 is YYEKEE (reference sequence). V was trimmed by 5 bases and J by 6 bases, leaving 8 bases between them. The CDR3 runs 12 residues.

This chain connects TRBV7-9 to TRBJ2-5; 10 bases fit TRBD1. Looked up from germline, CDR1 is SEHNR and CDR2 is FQNEAQ (reference sequence). V lost 1 base, J lost 1 base, and 3 bases stayed unmatched. The CDR3 length is 16 residues. The CDR3 loop is CASSLVRDRGQETQYF. The CDR3 DNA reads TGTGCCAGCAGCTTAGTCCGGGACAGGGGCCAAGAGACCCAGTACTTC.

This clonotype has a handful of counts. The chain links TRBV20-1 to TRBJ2-1; D unresolved. The CDR3 extends over 16 amino acids. Between the trimmed V and J ends, which lost 3 bases and 4 bases, there was a span of 19 bases. Germline V gene sequence: CDR1 DFQATT, CDR2 SNEGSKA (reference sequence). The CDR3 bases are TGCAGTGCTAGCATCCCCGGACGCCTAAGTTACAATGAGCAGTTCTTC. It codes for CSASIPGRLSYNEQFF.

V gene TRBV28 combines with J gene TRBJ2-7; TRBD2 agrees at 9 bases. The junction had 10 bases not matched to a gene; V was cut back by 8 bases and J by 5 bases. The V gene's germline CDR1 is MDHEN and CDR2 SYDVKM. The CDR3 sequence is 14 residues long. CDR3 sequence: CASELSAGGHEQYF. The CDR3, as DNA: TGTGCCAGCGAGTTGTCAGCGGGGGGTCACGAGCAGTACTTC.

The chain employs TRBV18 and TRBJ2-7, with D hard to call. Trimming took 3 bases from V and 3 from J, leaving 9 bases between them. The CDR3 is made up of 13 amino acids. Germline CDR1 reads KGHSH; CDR2 reads LQKENI. The CDR3 DNA reads TGTGCCAGCTCACCCGGGCCGAACTACGAGCAGTACTTC. This codes for CASSPGPNYEQYF. Full variable domain (remainder filled in from reference TRBV18 and TRBJ2-7): NAGVMQNPRHLVRRRGQEARLRCSPMKGHSHVYWYRQLPEEGLKFMVYLQKENIIDESGMPKERFSAEFPKEGPSILRIQQVVRGDSAAYFCASSPGPNYEQYFGPGTRLTVT.

In its sample, this clonotype was seen a few times. This chain uses TRBV28 with TRBJ2-7; D tentatively reads TRBD1 or TRBD2 (5 bases each). The CDR3 covers 15 residues. Trimming took off 3 bases at V and 1 base at J, with 13 bases between the two ends. Germline V gives CDR1 MDHEN, CDR2 SYDVKM. The CDR3, as DNA: TGTGCCAGCAGTTTTCCGTCGGGACCGTCCTACGAGCAGTACTTC. Its protein is CASSFPSGPSYEQYF.

The table lists this clonotype with many counts. The rearrangement joins TRBV3-1 to TRBJ2-3; D gene unclear. The CDR3 has 13 amino acids. Germline V gene data show CDR1 as LGHDT and CDR2 as YNNKEL (reference sequence). Trimming removed 5 bases at V and 6 bases at J, with 12 bases between. This CDR3 reads CASSASIGDTQYF. The CDR3 nucleotides are TGTGCCAGCAGCGCCTCGATCGGCGATACGCAGTATTTT.

This clonotype was observed a few times. The rearrangement uses TRBV7-9 and TRBJ2-2; D is unresolved. Trimming cost V 3 bases and J 3 bases, with 5 bases left between them. CDR3 length equals 13 residues. The V gene's germline CDR1 is SEHNR and CDR2 FQNEAQ (reference sequence). The CDR3 bases are TGTGCCAGCAGCTTCTCCCACACCGGGGAGCTGTTTTTT. Translating gives CASSFSHTGELFF.

A remark on this clonotype: A junction boundary mismatches the germline segment, possibly from a read error. The chain joins TRBV28 to TRBJ2-2, with D perhaps TRBD1 or TRBD2 (5 bases each). Germline-derived CDR1 and CDR2 are MDHEN and SYDVKM. This CDR3 has 19 amino acids. DNA for the CDR3: TGTGCCAGCACCCTAGACCGGACATTCAGTAGCCAACGGTCCGGGGAGCCGTTTTTT. Encoded protein: CASTLDRTFSSQRSGEPFF.

This clonotype was counted a few times. This chain uses TRBV20-1 with TRBJ2-1; no firm D call. Germline lookup yields CDR1 DFQATT and CDR2 SNEGSKA (reference sequence). The CDR3 covers 12 residues. V was cut by 3 bases and J by 12 bases, with 15 bases left in between. Here the CDR3 DNA reads TGCAGTGCTAGCTATTTTCTCGGTCGGCAGTTCTTC. Its protein is CSASYFLGRQFF.

This clonotype turned up a few times. The chain uses TRBV7-2 and TRBJ2-1; 10 nucleotides align to TRBD2. CDR3 length: 14 residues. CDR1 is SGHTA and CDR2 is FQGNSA in the germline V gene. Losses at the gene ends were 1 base for V and 12 bases for J; bases not matched to a gene: 6. CDR3 protein: CASSLGVGTSAQFF. CDR3 coding DNA: TGTGCCAGCAGCTTAGGCGTGGGGACTAGCGCGCAGTTCTTC.

The V gene is TRBV3-1, the J gene TRBJ2-3; D is uncertain. The CDR3 is 14 residues long. Per germline, CDR1 LGHDT and CDR2 YNNKEL (reference sequence). V dropped 7 bases and J dropped 0 bases, with 11 bases sitting between them. Here the CDR3 reads CASTEDPSTDTQYF. CDR3 in DNA: TGTGCCAGCACCGAGGACCCTAGCACAGATACGCAGTATTTT.

The chain joins TRBV28 to TRBJ2-3; D assignment may be TRBD1 or TRBD2 (7 bases each). This CDR3 is built from 15 residues. V lost 6 bases and J 3 bases, leaving 16 bases between the germline ends. Germline V CDR1 and CDR2: MDHEN, SYDVKM. CDR3 loop: CASRGGTVGTDTQYF. CDR3 DNA: TGTGCCAGCAGGGGAGGGACAGTTGGGACAGATACGCAGTATTTT.

The sample holds many counts of this clonotype. The V call is TRBV7-2, the J call TRBJ2-2; 8 bases are a match to TRBD1. The trim removed 3 bases at V and 4 bases at J, leaving 7 bases unmatched. In germline, CDR1 is SGHTA, CDR2 FQGNSA. This CDR3 is built from 16 residues. CDR3 sequence reads: CASSLAGGASTGELFF. The DNA of the CDR3 is TGTGCCAGCAGCTTGGCAGGGGGCGCGAGCACCGGGGAGCTGTTTTTT.

This clonotype has a handful of counts. The rearrangement uses TRBV11-2 and TRBJ2-3, with TRBD2 matching 14 bases. Germline CDR1 SGHAT, CDR2 FQNNGV. CDR3 length: 18 amino acids. V lost 5 bases to trimming and J lost 4 bases; unmatched junction nucleotides: 11. The CDR3 sequence is CASSSISGGLAGADTQYF. Written as DNA, the CDR3 is TGTGCCAGCAGCAGCATTAGTGGGGGACTAGCGGGGGCAGATACGCAGTATTTT.

A few counts support this clonotype. This chain uses TRBV3-1 with TRBJ2-3; unclear D gene. There are 14 residues in the CDR3. Germline loops: CDR1 LGHDT, CDR2 YNNKEL (reference sequence). The ends were cut back, 0 bases at V and 7 bases at J, with 11 bases in the middle. The CDR3 DNA sequence: TGTGCCAGCAGCCAAGATCGCATGGTTTATACGCAGTATTTT. Protein product: CASSQDRMVYTQYF.

J is TRBJ2-7 and V is TRBV7-2; D is perhaps TRBD2 (7 bases). The length of the CDR3 is 14 residues. Trimming took off 0 bases at V and 7 bases at J, with 13 bases between the two ends. Per the germline V gene, CDR1 is SGHTA and CDR2 is FQGNSA. For the CDR3, the DNA is TGTGCCAGCAGCTTAGCCGGGGGGCCTGGGGAGCAGTACTTC. Protein: CASSLAGGPGEQYF.

This clonotype was seen more than once but under ten times. CDR3 loop: CASSRDSEIQETQYF. As DNA, the CDR3 is TGTGCCAGCAGCCGGGACAGTGAGATCCAAGAGACCCAGTACTTC. This rearrangement joins TRBV2 to TRBJ2-5; 7 nucleotides align to TRBD1. In germline, CDR1 is SNHLY, CDR2 FYNNEI. Losses at the gene ends were 6 bases for V and 1 base for J; bases not matched to a gene: 8. The CDR3 consists of 15 residues.

The rearrangement uses TRBV7-9 and TRBJ2-7; D not resolved. The CDR3 is 14 amino acids. Trimming shortened V by 5 bases and J by 2 bases, and 13 bases separated the two germline ends. The germline V gene encodes CDR1 SEHNR and CDR2 FQNEAQ (reference sequence). The CDR3 nucleotides are TGTGCCAGCAGCCCCTCAACTGTCGCCTACGAGCAGTACTTC. Residues: CASSPSTVAYEQYF.

This clonotype was counted between two and nine times. The V and J genes are TRBV7-8 and TRBJ2-1; the match to TRBD2 covers 9 bases. Germline V gene sequence: CDR1 SGHVS, CDR2 FQNEAQ. V dropped 0 bases and J dropped 6; count of bases not matched to a gene: 3. CDR3 length: 15 amino acids. The CDR3: CASSLARTSVNEQFF. Here the CDR3 DNA reads TGTGCCAGCAGCTTAGCTAGGACTAGCGTCAATGAGCAGTTCTTC.

The rearrangement joins TRBV20-1 to TRBJ2-5; D is unclear. This CDR3 is built from 11 residues. CDR1 is DFQATT, CDR2 SNEGSKA, per germline (reference sequence). Deletions cut 6 bases from V and 5 bases from J, with 10 bases between. CDR3 in amino acids: CSARSPETQYF. In DNA, the CDR3 is TGCAGTGCCAGATCCCCGGAGACCCAGTACTTC.

This clonotype was counted a few times. The CDR3 DNA sequence: TGTGCCAGCAGCTTAAACAGGGGGCAAAACACTGAAGCTTTCTTT. It codes for CASSLNRGQNTEAFF. J is TRBJ1-1 and V is TRBV7-9, with 9 nucleotides matching TRBD1. The V gene's germline CDR1 is SEHNR and CDR2 FQNEAQ (reference sequence). The CDR3 totals 15 residues. The V gene end was trimmed by 2 bases and the J gene end by 2 bases; junction bases not matched to a gene: 3.

This clonotype was observed at least ten times. CDR3 region: CASSYGTLPSYEQYF. The CDR3 DNA reads TGTGCCAGCAGTTATGGGACACTGCCTTCCTACGAGCAGTACTTC. V and J are TRBV2 and TRBJ2-7; D is perhaps TRBD1 (6 bases). The CDR3 length is 15 residues. With 5 bases removed from V and 1 base from J, the gap between germline ends came to 15 bases. The germline gives CDR1 SNHLY, CDR2 FYNNEI.

The rearrangement joins TRBV5-1 to TRBJ2-1; 11 bases match TRBD1. Unmatched junction bases numbered 3, after V lost 4 bases and J lost 6 bases. The germline V gene encodes CDR1 SGHRS and CDR2 YFSETQ. CDR3 size: 14 residues. The CDR3 DNA is TGCGCCAGCAGCGCCGGGACAGGGGGCAATGAGCAGTTCTTC. Translated, it gives CASSAGTGGNEQFF.